This T cell receptor (beta chain) was identified during a study of blood T cell repertoires in COVID-19. Across the whole study: Italy, Spain and the United States were the sources of the convalescent and acute COVID-19 samples. From T cells, B-cell-depleted T cells, or PBMCs came the material, which was cDNA or gDNA.

The germline V and J ends were trimmed by 0 bases and 0 bases, with 6 bases remaining between them. Germline V CDR1 and CDR2: SGHRS, YFSETQ. CDR3 size: 14 residues. How the authors handled the data: Estimates of nucleated cell counts were drawn from the amplification of reference gene primers. TCRdb keeps only in-frame clones here, not all; method: immunoSEQ multiplex PCR. That table gives V, J and clone size, and the DNA gave D and trimming. The sample lists over 70,000 clones; 82% were seen once. Sample: peripheral blood. This TCR was sampled from a woman aged 55-75 years with acute or convalescent COVID-19. The rearrangement uses TRBV5-1 and TRBJ1-2; no reliable D call. In DNA form, the CDR3 reads TGCGCCAGCAGCTTGGACACTACTAACTATGGCTACACCTTC. Its protein product is CASSLDTTNYGYTF.